These 18 T cell receptor beta chains came from one sample sequenced in a study of blood T cells in healthy people across ages. The second PCR ran about 6 to 12 cycles with a sample-barcoded 5' primer and J-beta primers. In TCRdb, the 5' RACE reads were re-called with MiXCR into one record per CDR3 protein. Among about 650,000 distinct CDR3 sequences listed, about a third were seen once. Specimen: blood. All receptors come from a woman of 80 years or more in good health.

The table lists this clonotype with many counts. V usage is TRBV6-5 and J usage is TRBJ2-3; D is ambiguous. Germline values: CDR1 MNHEY, CDR2 SVGAGI. V was cut by 7 bases and J by 1 base, with 9 bases left in between. The CDR3 consists of 13 residues. The CDR3 DNA reads as TGTGCCAGCACGCGGAGAGGCACAGATACGCAGTATTTT. It yields the protein CASTRRGTDTQYF.

This clonotype turned up a few times. The chain has TRBV30 and TRBJ1-2; the match to TRBD1 covers 7 bases. The CDR3 is 14 amino acids. The trim removed 0 bases at V and 7 bases at J, leaving 8 bases unmatched. The V gene's germline CDR1 is GTSNPN and CDR2 SVGIG (reference sequence). In DNA, the CDR3 is TGTGCCTGGAGTGTTGCGCAGGGGGTAGGTGGCTACACCTTC. It yields the protein CAWSVAQGVGGYTF.

This clonotype turned up a few times. A much larger clonotype is one base distant, so this may be a read error. V is TRBV9 and J is TRBJ2-1; 11 bases align to TRBD2. The CDR3 consists of 17 residues. Germline lookup yields CDR1 SGDLS and CDR2 YYNGEE. As DNA, the CDR3 is TGTACCAGCAGCTTCATAGCGGGGGGGCAGTCCTACAATGAGCAGTTCTTC. This translates into CTSSFIAGGQSYNEQFF. Variable domain in full (rest from reference TRBV9 and TRBJ2-1): DSGVTQTPKHLITATGQRVTLRCSPRSGDLSVYWYQQSLDQGLQFLIQYYNGEERAKGNILERFSAQQFPDLHSELNLSSLELGDSALYFCTSSFIAGGQSYNEQFFGPGTRLTVL.

This chain links TRBV3-1 with TRBJ1-1; TRBD1 agrees at 9 bases. The CDR3 runs to 17 residues. With V trimmed by 3 bases and J by 1 base, 9 bases remained unmatched. Germline-derived CDR1 and CDR2 are LGHDT and YNNKEL (reference sequence). For the CDR3, the DNA is TGTGCCAGCAGCCAGGACAGGGGCCTTCCCAGGAACACTGAAGCTTTCTTT. The encoded protein is CASSQDRGLPRNTEAFF.

This clonotype was seen many times. The V call is TRBV7-9, the J call TRBJ1-5; 8 positions match TRBD1. The CDR3 length is 15 residues. Germline-derived CDR1 and CDR2 are SEHNR and FQNEAQ (reference sequence). Trimming took 3 bases from V and 1 from J; bases not matched to a gene: 2. CDR3 sequence: CASSFGTGSNQPQHF. CDR3 bases: TGTGCCAGCAGCTTCGGGACAGGCAGCAATCAGCCCCAGCATTTT.

This clonotype has ten or more counts. The gene calls are TRBV5-4 and TRBJ2-6; weak D call: TRBD2 (6 bases). Trimming took off 5 bases at V and 0 bases at J, with 15 bases between the two ends. The CDR3 has 17 residues. Germline V gene data show CDR1 as SGHNT and CDR2 as YYREEE (reference sequence). Here the CDR3 reads CASSQPGTYSGANVLTF. The CDR3 DNA follows: TGTGCCAGCAGTCAACCCGGGACTTACTCTGGGGCCAACGTCCTGACTTTC.

This clonotype was found many times. The rearrangement links TRBV6-5 to TRBJ1-2, with D perhaps matching TRBD1 (5 bases). V was shortened by 0 bases and J by 7 bases, with 12 bases between the two germline ends. CDR1 and CDR2 (germline): MNHEY, SVGAGI. CDR3 length: 14 amino acids. In DNA, the CDR3 is TGTGCCAGCAGTTACTCGGGGACGCTTCGTGGCTACACCTTC. This encodes CASSYSGTLRGYTF.

This clonotype was observed many times. The chain joins TRBV3-1 to TRBJ1-2; D is perhaps TRBD1 (5 bases). Germline V gene data show CDR1 as LGHDT and CDR2 as YNNKEL (reference sequence). CDR3 length: 14 residues. The V end lost 4 bases, the J end lost 1 base, and 10 bases lay between the germline ends. The CDR3 sequence: CASSPPGGNYGYTF. In DNA, the CDR3 is TGTGCCAGCAGCCCGCCGGGGGGTAACTATGGCTACACCTTC.

This clonotype was counted only a few times. The chain combines TRBV6-1 with TRBJ1-1; D is perhaps TRBD1 (6 bases). V was cut by 5 bases and J by 6 bases, with 19 bases left in between. The CDR3 covers 15 residues. Germline CDR1 reads MNHNS; CDR2 reads SASEGT. The CDR3 here is CASSFSDSWDAEAFF. CDR3 sequence (DNA): TGTGCCAGCAGTTTTTCGGACAGCTGGGACGCTGAAGCTTTCTTT.

The CDR3 is CASKGRNNQPQHF. CDR3 coding DNA: TGTGCCAGTAAGGGGCGGAACAATCAGCCCCAGCATTTT. J is TRBJ1-5 and V is TRBV19; a possible D gene is TRBD1 (5 bases). In germline, CDR1 is LNHDA, CDR2 SQIVND (reference sequence). The V end lost 7 bases, the J end lost 3 bases, and 10 bases lay between the germline ends. This CDR3 is built from 13 residues.

This clonotype was observed a handful of times. The chain is built from TRBV5-4 and TRBJ2-3, with TRBD2 identical over 8 bases. Germline V gene lookup returns CDR1 SGHNT and CDR2 YYREEE (reference sequence). Germline trimming cut 1 base from V and 3 bases from J; bases unmatched to any gene: 7. The CDR3 has 16 amino acids. CDR3 in DNA: TGTGCCAGCAGCTTGAACGGGGGGGCCCGTACAGATACGCAGTATTTT. Its protein product is CASSLNGGARTDTQYF. Variable domain in full (rest from reference TRBV5-4 and TRBJ2-3): ETGVTQSPTHLIKTRGQQVTLRCSSQSGHNTVSWYQQALGQGPQFIFQYYREEENGRGNFPPRFSGLQFPNYSSELNVNALELDDSALYLCASSLNGGARTDTQYFGPGTRLTVL.

This clonotype was seen ten or more times. V gene TRBV12-3 or TRBV12-4 combines with J gene TRBJ2-7; tentatively, D is TRBD1 or TRBD2 (6 bases each). Trimming pared 6 bases from V and 1 base from J, leaving 16 bases between. The CDR3 length is 15 residues. As DNA, the CDR3 is TGTGCCAGCAGCGTATGGGGGGCGACTTCCTACGAGCAGTACTTC. It codes for CASSVWGATSYEQYF.

For this clonotype: One base away lies a much larger clone, so this may be a sequencing read error. The V call is TRBV20-1, the J call TRBJ1-2; 7 bases fit TRBD1. In germline, CDR1 is DFQATT, CDR2 SNEGSKA (reference sequence). The CDR3 runs 13 residues. The CDR3 nucleotides are TGCAGTACTAGGCGACAGGGCAGCTATGGCTACACCTTC. This codes for CSTRRQGSYGYTF.

A few counts support this clonotype. The V call is TRBV28, the J call TRBJ1-1, with D possibly matching TRBD1 (5 bases). There are 14 residues in the CDR3. V lost 6 bases and J lost 8, with 19 bases in between. Germline CDR1 reads MDHEN; CDR2 reads SYDVKM. The CDR3 DNA follows: TGTGCCAGCAGCGACAGAATTACACACGAGGAAGCTTTCTTT. This codes for CASSDRITHEEAFF.

About this clonotype: This may arise from a read error, as a much more abundant clone is one base away. The chain is built from TRBV6-2 or TRBV6-3 and TRBJ2-1; D gene ambiguous. Germline CDR1 MNHEY, CDR2 SVGEGT. The CDR3 has 12 amino acids. Trimming pared 6 bases from V and 11 bases from J, leaving 14 bases between. CDR3 protein: CASSPERLKQFF. Written as DNA, the CDR3 is TGTGCCAGCAGCCCCGAGCGCCTCAAGCAGTTCTTC.

This clonotype has at least ten counts. The chain joins TRBV19 to TRBJ2-7, with 8 positions matching TRBD1. The length of the CDR3 is 14 residues. Germline CDR1 is LNHDA and CDR2 is SQIVND (reference sequence). V lost 5 bases and J lost 5; bases outside the gene matches: 8. Here the CDR3 DNA reads TGTGCCAGTAGTTCCCCGACAGGGGTCCACGAGCAGTACTTC. The encoded protein is CASSSPTGVHEQYF.

This chain joins TRBV28 and TRBJ2-3, with D perhaps matching TRBD2 (6 bases). Trimming cost V 5 bases and J 5 bases, with 17 bases left between them. CDR3 size: 15 residues. The germline gives CDR1 MDHEN, CDR2 SYDVKM. This CDR3 reads CASSPPRLGGDTQYF. CDR3 DNA sequence: TGTGCCAGCAGTCCTCCTCGACTAGGTGGAGATACGCAGTATTTT.

The chain carries TRBV5-1 and TRBJ2-7, with D possibly TRBD2 on 7 matching bases. This CDR3 spans 18 amino acids. Germline V CDR1 and CDR2: SGHRS, YFSETQ. Between the trimmed V and J ends, which lost 4 bases and 3 bases, there was a span of 26 bases. This CDR3 reads CASSATWVGAGDDYEQYF. CDR3 in DNA: TGCGCCAGCAGCGCAACGTGGGTGGGGGCGGGAGACGACTACGAGCAGTACTTC.